This TCR beta chain emerged from a study of a mutant IDH1 vaccine in newly diagnosed glioma. Study at large: Patients arrived already treated with radiotherapy, temozolomide, or both, most having had both.

Generated by immunoSEQ multiplex PCR, the TCRdb table keeps only in-frame clones and is missing some. The sample carries 50,000 to 70,000 clones, over 80% recorded once. Documented time point: week 23, last vaccination. Each dose of the vaccine consisted of 300 ug of mutant IDH1 20-mer peptide, with topical imiquimod. For this clone: What it binds is unknown.

The specimen was PBMCs, collected from a glioma patient whose treatment included an IDH1 peptide vaccine. This clonotype was sampled from a man aged 35 to 55 with glioma.

The CDR3 loop reads CASSLIRTDRSGNTIYF. The DNA of the CDR3 is TGTGCCAGCAGCTTAATCAGGACGGACCGATCTGGAAACACCATATATTTT. This sequence joins TRBV7-9 and TRBJ1-3; D remains ambiguous. V gave up 2 bases and J gave up 1 base, with 15 bases separating them. This CDR3 has 17 residues. Germline values: CDR1 SEHNR, CDR2 FQNEAQ (reference sequence).